This T cell receptor beta chain was observed in a study of blood T cells in healthy people across ages. Whole-study findings and limits: The recorded TCR beta diversity per million T cells decreased in a roughly linear manner with age.

Looked up from germline, CDR1 is SGHVS and CDR2 is FQNEAQ. The CDR3 runs 15 residues. This clonotype came up a few times. The target antigen is unknown. Alongside a J-beta primer mix, a sample-barcoded 5' primer served in a second PCR lasting about 7 to 11 cycles. TCRdb re-called the 5' RACE reads through MiXCR, storing one row per CDR3 protein. The repertoire holds under 2,000,000 distinct CDR3 sequences, with about 49% as singletons. The sequenced sample was blood. This TCR came from a woman in her thirties or forties in good health. The chain combines TRBV7-8 with TRBJ2-7, with TRBD2 identical over 9 bases. The DNA end lines up better with TRBJ2-5; the J call may be wrong. The CDR3 region has the DNA TGTGCCAGCAGGGAACCGGGACTAGCCCCGGAGACCCAGTACTTC. Its translation: CASREPGLAPETQYF.